Below are 27 T cell receptor beta chains sequenced from a single sample in a study of graft-versus-host responses after intestinal transplantation. The antigens for these receptors are not known. Using immunoSEQ multiplex PCR, the repertoire was profiled, and TCRdb retains in-frame clones only, with some absent. Of roughly 99,000 clones detected, around 90% appear once; the ten largest clones hold around 0.067%. The sample in question was unstimulated CD8+ T cells sorted from spleen or lymph node cells, obtained before transplant. The receptors here all came from a human donor who was the organ donor for an intestinal transplant.

The rearrangement joins TRBV7-8 to TRBJ2-1; 7 bases are a match to TRBD2. Germline values: CDR1 SGHVS, CDR2 FQNEAQ. This CDR3 contains 15 residues. V lost 5 bases to trimming and J lost 2 bases; unmatched junction nucleotides: 6. CDR3 region: CASSVGTTTYNEQFF. CDR3 sequence (DNA): TGTGCCAGCAGCGTCGGGACTACCACCTACAATGAGCAGTTCTTC.

This clone came up once. V usage is TRBV19 and J usage is TRBJ1-2, with 7 bases identical to TRBD1. The CDR3 is 18 residues long. The J segment lost 0 bases and the V segment lost 5 bases, leaving 15 bases of the junction unmatched. The germline CDR1 and CDR2 sequences are LNHDA and SQIVND (reference sequence). CDR3 amino acids: CASSSLPGTVHPNYGYTF. The CDR3 bases are TGTGCCAGTAGTTCCCTCCCCGGGACAGTTCATCCTAACTATGGCTACACCTTC.

The gene calls are TRBV27 and TRBJ1-1; TRBD1 matches 9 bases. The CDR3 extends over 15 amino acids. V was pared by 2 bases and J by 5 bases, with 6 bases of the junction left unmatched. The germline V gene has CDR1 MNHEY and CDR2 SMNVEV (reference sequence). This CDR3 is CASSLRLGTGTEAFF. For the CDR3, the DNA is TGTGCCAGCAGTTTACGTTTAGGGACAGGGACTGAAGCTTTCTTT.

The chain uses TRBV6-1 and TRBJ2-7; weak D call: TRBD2 (7 bases). V lost 1 base and J lost 3, with 16 bases in between. This CDR3 comprises 16 residues. CDR1 and CDR2 (germline): MNHNS, SASEGT. This CDR3 is CASSEGGRGGYYEQYF. CDR3 nucleotides: TGTGCCAGCAGTGAAGGCGGCAGGGGAGGGTACTACGAGCAGTACTTC.

The rearrangement uses TRBV2 and TRBJ2-7; no clear D. Germline-derived CDR1 and CDR2 are SNHLY and FYNNEI. Between the trimmed V and J ends, which lost 5 bases and 2 bases, there was a span of 4 bases. The CDR3 has 11 residues. CDR3 bases: TGTGCCAGCAGTTCGGCCTACGAGCAGTACTTC. The encoded protein is CASSSAYEQYF.

This chain links TRBV12-5 with TRBJ1-1, with 7 bases identical to TRBD1. Germline CDR1 is LGHNT and CDR2 is FRNRAP. V shed 1 base, J shed 1 base, and the junction held 9 bases outside the gene matches. This CDR3 has 17 residues. The CDR3 nucleotides are TGTGCTAGTGGTTTGGCCGTAGGACAGGCTAAGAACACTGAAGCTTTCTTT. Translating it yields CASGLAVGQAKNTEAFF.

The chain employs TRBV27 and TRBJ2-7, with 9 nucleotides matching TRBD1. Germline V lookup: CDR1 MNHEY, CDR2 SMNVEV (reference sequence). This CDR3 is built from 14 residues. Trimming took 0 bases from V and 3 from J; bases not matched to a gene: 0. This CDR3 is CASSLSDRGYEQYF. The CDR3 DNA reads as TGTGCCAGCAGTTTATCGGACAGGGGCTACGAGCAGTACTTC.

This chain connects TRBV19 to TRBJ1-1; 8 bases match TRBD1. The germline CDR1 and CDR2 sequences are LNHDA and SQIVND (reference sequence). This CDR3 comprises 13 residues. V shed 7 bases and J 1 base; nucleotides not matched to a gene: 2. The CDR3 DNA is TGTGCCAGTACCACAGGGGGGAACACTGAAGCTTTCTTT. Translated, it gives CASTTGGNTEAFF.

The chain combines TRBV15 with TRBJ1-4, with D tentatively TRBD1 (6 bases). V was shortened by 6 bases and J by 2 bases, with 13 bases between the two germline ends. Germline CDR1 is LNHNV and CDR2 is YYDKDF (reference sequence). The CDR3 contains 15 residues. The CDR3 DNA follows: TGTGCCACCAGGTCGCCAGGGGCGACTAATGAAAAACTGTTTTTT. As protein: CATRSPGATNEKLFF.

The rearrangement uses TRBV9 and TRBJ2-3; the match to TRBD2 covers 8 bases. The trim removed 0 bases at V and 12 bases at J, leaving 6 bases unmatched. Germline V gene sequence: CDR1 SGDLS, CDR2 YYNGEE. The CDR3 extends over 13 amino acids. CDR3 coding DNA: TGTGCCAGCAGCGTAGCAGGACTAGCCAAACAGTATTTT. Residues: CASSVAGLAKQYF.

This chain joins TRBV6-1 and TRBJ2-5; 10 bases agree with TRBD2. V shed 1 base and J 7 bases; nucleotides not matched to a gene: 15. CDR3 length: 18 amino acids. Germline values: CDR1 MNHNS, CDR2 SASEGT. The DNA for the CDR3 is TGTGCCAGCAGTGAAGAGGGTAGCGGGGGGCTCCGCGAAGGGACCCAGTACTTC. Translating it yields CASSEEGSGGLREGTQYF.

This chain uses TRBV7-3 with TRBJ2-5, with TRBD2 as a possible D gene (6 bases). The CDR3 is 14 residues long. CDR1 is SGHTA, CDR2 FQGTGA, per germline. V dropped 2 bases and J dropped 0 bases, with 7 bases sitting between them. The CDR3 sequence is CASSLGGNQETQYF. The CDR3 nucleotides read TGTGCCAGCAGCTTAGGGGGGAACCAAGAGACCCAGTACTTC.

V is TRBV7-9 and J is TRBJ1-4; TRBD1 aligns across 7 bases. The V and J ends lost 3 bases and 5 bases, in that order; junction bases with no gene match: 6. The CDR3 is 15 amino acids. Germline loops: CDR1 SEHNR, CDR2 FQNEAQ (reference sequence). The CDR3 loop is CASSFIETGNEKLFF. CDR3 DNA: TGTGCCAGCAGCTTCATTGAGACAGGGAATGAAAAACTGTTTTTT.

The rearrangement uses TRBV7-8 and TRBJ2-2; 10 nucleotides line up with TRBD2. This CDR3 spans 15 amino acids. V shed 5 bases, J shed 4 bases, and the junction held 4 bases outside the gene matches. CDR1 is SGHVS and CDR2 is FQNEAQ in the germline V gene. The CDR3 spells CASSALAGATGELFF. As DNA, the CDR3 is TGTGCCAGCAGCGCCCTAGCGGGGGCCACCGGGGAGCTGTTTTTT.

The chain has TRBV27 and TRBJ1-5, with a tentative D call TRBD1 (6 bases). The CDR3 spans 15 residues. Germline CDR1 reads MNHEY; CDR2 reads SMNVEV (reference sequence). V was clipped by 2 bases and J by 0 bases, with 8 bases between them. DNA for the CDR3: TGTGCCAGCAGTTTAACAGGGTTTAGCAATCAGCCCCAGCATTTT. It is translated as CASSLTGFSNQPQHF.

The chain combines TRBV27 with TRBJ1-1; tentatively, D is TRBD1 (6 bases). Germline CDR1 reads MNHEY; CDR2 reads SMNVEV (reference sequence). The CDR3 is 14 residues long. Trimming removed 5 bases at V and 0 bases at J, with 10 bases between. CDR3 residues: CASSAGAMNTEAFF. CDR3 bases: TGTGCCAGCAGTGCGGGGGCCATGAACACTGAAGCTTTCTTT.

This clone was seen a few times. The V and J genes are TRBV6-6 and TRBJ1-1; D gene unclear. CDR3 length: 13 amino acids. The V end was cut by 2 bases, the J end by 0 bases, with 4 bases between. The germline V gene encodes CDR1 MNHNY and CDR2 SVGAGI (reference sequence). The CDR3, as DNA: TGTGCCAGCAGTTACCACATGAACACTGAAGCTTTCTTT. It codes for CASSYHMNTEAFF.

CDR3 nucleotides: TGTGCCAGCAGCCCCCATTCCGGGGAGACCCAGTACTTC. Its translation: CASSPHSGETQYF. V usage is TRBV4-2 and J usage is TRBJ2-5; D remains ambiguous. V gave up 4 bases and J gave up 5 bases, with 11 bases separating them. CDR1 is LGHNA, CDR2 YNFKEQ, per germline. The CDR3 totals 13 residues.

This clone was counted a single time. The chain is built from TRBV28 and TRBJ1-2; no reliable D call. The CDR3 is 14 amino acids. Germline CDR1 and CDR2: MDHEN and SYDVKM. V shed 6 bases and J shed 8 bases, with 19 bases lying between them. The CDR3 nucleotides read TGTGCCAGCAGCCCCTTTACAGTATCTATGGGCTACACCTTC. This encodes CASSPFTVSMGYTF.

The V and J genes are TRBV4-1 and TRBJ1-2; D is unclear. CDR1 and CDR2 (germline): MGHRA, YSYEKL. The CDR3 is 13 residues long. V was clipped by 1 base and J by 3 bases, with 6 bases between them. CDR3 DNA sequence: TGCGCCAGCAGCCAAGCTCTCTACTATGGCTACACCTTC. This translates into CASSQALYYGYTF.

The chain has TRBV10-3 and TRBJ2-5; D possibly corresponds to TRBD2 (6 bases). The V gene lost 6 bases and the J gene lost 4 bases, with 18 bases spanning the gap. The CDR3 extends over 15 amino acids. CDR1 ENHRY and CDR2 SYGVKD come from the germline V gene. The CDR3 here is CAIRGTHNAGETQYF. CDR3 bases: TGTGCCATCAGGGGGACTCATAATGCAGGAGAGACCCAGTACTTC.

The chain uses TRBV5-6 and TRBJ2-7; D gene ambiguous. V lost 2 bases to trimming and J lost 3 bases, with 12 bases between them. This CDR3 region has 14 residues. Germline assignment: CDR1 SGHDT and CDR2 YYEEEE. This CDR3 is CASSFGVPYYEQYF. The CDR3 nucleotides read TGTGCCAGCAGCTTTGGAGTTCCCTACTACGAGCAGTACTTC.

This chain joins TRBV28 and TRBJ2-1, with a weak D call TRBD2 (6 bases). Germline V gene data show CDR1 as MDHEN and CDR2 as SYDVKM. The V and J ends lost 6 bases and 4 bases respectively, with 16 bases between them. The CDR3 contains 15 residues. Here the CDR3 reads CASSSPGTEYNEQFF. The CDR3 DNA follows: TGTGCCAGCAGCAGTCCCGGGACTGAATACAATGAGCAGTTCTTC.

The V call is TRBV4-1, the J call TRBJ2-3; the D is unclear. This CDR3 contains 14 residues. V gave up 1 base and J gave up 3 bases, with 8 bases separating them. Germline lookup yields CDR1 MGHRA and CDR2 YSYEKL. Written as DNA, the CDR3 is TGCGCCAGCAGCCAAGTAGAGAGGACAGATACGCAGTATTTT. Translation: CASSQVERTDTQYF.

V and J are TRBV18 and TRBJ1-2, with D unclear. Germline-derived CDR1 and CDR2 are KGHSH and LQKENI. V was trimmed by 2 bases and J by 4 bases, leaving 17 bases between them. The CDR3 is made up of 16 amino acids. CDR3 protein: CASSPLITEAGYGYTF. Written as DNA, the CDR3 is TGTGCCAGCTCACCATTGATCACGGAGGCAGGCTATGGCTACACCTTC.

This chain links TRBV4-1 with TRBJ2-1, with D perhaps TRBD1 (5 bases). V lost 3 bases to trimming and J lost 2 bases, with 17 bases between them. CDR1 is MGHRA and CDR2 is YSYEKL in the germline V gene. The CDR3 loop spans 17 amino acids. DNA for the CDR3: TGCGCCAGCAGCCAGGACATCCTCTTAGCCCCCTACAATGAGCAGTTCTTC. Its translation: CASSQDILLAPYNEQFF.

J is TRBJ1-5 and V is TRBV19; D is uncertain. The CDR3 sequence is 14 residues long. Trimming left V 1 base short and J 4 bases short, with 8 bases between. The germline V gene has CDR1 LNHDA and CDR2 SQIVND (reference sequence). The CDR3 DNA follows: TGTGCCAGTAGTATAGGGGTCGGGAATCAGCCCCAGCATTTT. Protein product: CASSIGVGNQPQHF.